These 17 T cell receptor beta chains were sequenced from one sample in a study of T-cell reconstitution after alpha-beta-depleted transplantation in children. During its preparation, the TCRbeta library received unique molecular identifiers. TCRdb called the PCR reads again in MiXCR, with one record for every CDR3 protein. The sample carries approximately 1,000,000 distinct CDR3 sequences, 25% to 35% recorded once. Sequenced here: PBMCs, mostly from graft donor cells, sampled 360 days after TCRalphabeta/CD19-depleted stem cell transplant. These receptors were obtained from a boy less than two years old who had a stem cell transplant for SCID, so the T cells may come from the graft donor.

This clonotype has only a few counts. The rearrangement uses TRBV12-3 or TRBV12-4 and TRBJ2-7; either TRBD1 or TRBD2 may supply D (5 bases each). This CDR3 has 14 amino acids. Trimming removed 0 bases at V and 7 bases at J, with 13 bases between. CDR3 sequence (DNA): TGTGCCAGCAGTTTAGCGCCTAGAGGGGCGGAGCAGTACTTC. Protein sequence: CASSLAPRGAEQYF.

This clonotype was observed a handful of times. The chain joins TRBV3-1 to TRBJ2-3, with D uncertain. CDR1 and CDR2 (germline): LGHDT, YNNKEL (reference sequence). The CDR3 length is 14 residues. Trimming removed 3 bases from V and 3 bases from J, with 10 bases in between. The CDR3 loop reads CASSQSLTTDTQYF. CDR3 sequence (DNA): TGTGCCAGCAGCCAGTCCCTTACGACAGATACGCAGTATTTT.

Only one count was recorded for this clonotype. This sequence may be a read error, since a much larger clone differs from it by one base. The chain has TRBV5-5 and TRBJ2-2; D tentatively reads TRBD1 or TRBD2 (5 bases each). This CDR3 has 15 amino acids. Germline V gene sequence: CDR1 SGHKS, CDR2 YYEKEE (reference sequence). The germline V and J ends were trimmed by 2 bases and 6 bases, with 14 bases remaining between them. The CDR3 here is CASSLSSRGAGELFF. The CDR3, as DNA: TGTGCCAGCAGCTTATCCTCGAGGGGTGCCGGGGAGCTGTTTTTT.

The V call is TRBV5-1, the J call TRBJ2-1, with 8 bases fitting TRBD1. Per the germline V gene, CDR1 is SGHRS and CDR2 is YFSETQ. CDR3 length: 13 residues. Unmatched junction bases numbered 4, after V lost 0 bases and J lost 11 bases. The CDR3 spells CASSLADREKQFF. The CDR3 coding sequence is TGCGCCAGCAGCTTGGCGGACAGGGAAAAGCAGTTCTTC.

This clonotype was observed a few times. The genes are TRBV5-5 and TRBJ2-3; D not resolved. CDR3 length: 14 residues. Germline values: CDR1 SGHKS, CDR2 YYEKEE (reference sequence). The ends were cut back, 4 bases at V and 0 bases at J, with 9 bases in the middle. The CDR3 loop reads CASSALESTDTQYF. The CDR3, as DNA: TGTGCCAGCAGCGCGCTTGAGAGCACAGATACGCAGTATTTT. The full variable domain, rest sourced from reference TRBV5-5 and TRBJ2-3, is DAGVTQSPTHLIKTRGQQVTLRCSPISGHKSVSWYQQVLGQGPQFIFQYYEKEERGRGNFPDRFSARQFPNYSSELNVNALLLGDSALYLCASSALESTDTQYFGPGTRLTVL.

The chain uses TRBV12-3 or TRBV12-4 and TRBJ2-6, with D tentatively TRBD1 or TRBD2 (5 bases each). The V gene lost 5 bases and the J gene lost 2 bases, with 25 bases spanning the gap. CDR3 length: 20 residues. The CDR3 here is CASSRPGTGINSPGANVLTF. In DNA form, the CDR3 reads TGTGCCAGCAGTCGTCCCGGGACGGGAATAAACTCACCTGGGGCCAACGTCCTGACTTTC.

This clonotype was seen a handful of times. The rearrangement links TRBV13 to TRBJ2-5; TRBD2 agrees at 9 bases. Per the germline V gene, CDR1 is PRHDT and CDR2 is FYEKMQ (reference sequence). V dropped 3 bases and J dropped 5; count of bases not matched to a gene: 1. This CDR3 has 13 amino acids. This CDR3 is CASSFGLAETQYF. The CDR3, as DNA: TGTGCCAGCAGCTTTGGACTAGCGGAGACCCAGTACTTC.

This clonotype was counted only a few times. The chain combines TRBV11-2 with TRBJ2-3; the D is unclear. The CDR3 sequence is 13 residues long. Deletions cut 5 bases from V and 3 bases from J, with 9 bases between. CDR1 and CDR2 (germline): SGHAT, FQNNGV. DNA for the CDR3: TGTGCCAGCAGCGACTTCATGACAGATACGCAGTATTTT. It encodes CASSDFMTDTQYF. The variable domain in full, completed from reference TRBV11-2 and TRBJ2-3, reads EAGVAQSPRYKIIEKRQSVAFWCNPISGHATLYWYQQILGQGPKLLIQFQNNGVVDDSQLPKDRFSAERLKGVDSTLKIQPAKLEDSAVYLCASSDFMTDTQYFGPGTRLTVL.

The chain couples TRBV10-3 to TRBJ2-3; D tentatively reads TRBD1 or TRBD2 (5 bases each). The CDR3 is 15 residues long. The V gene lost 6 bases and the J gene lost 2 bases, with 15 bases spanning the gap. The germline V gene encodes CDR1 ENHRY and CDR2 SYGVKD. In DNA, the CDR3 is TGTGCCATCAGCCGGGCGGTCGGGGCCACAGATACGCAGTATTTT. It specifies CAISRAVGATDTQYF.

This clonotype has ten or more counts. This chain joins TRBV12-3 or TRBV12-4 and TRBJ1-1; D gene unclear. Trimming removed 1 base at V and 11 bases at J, with 11 bases between. The CDR3 extends over 12 amino acids. The CDR3 reads CASSLDGLKAFF. DNA for the CDR3: TGTGCCAGCAGTTTAGACGGGTTGAAGGCTTTCTTT.

The V call is TRBV29-1, the J call TRBJ2-7; 7 bases are a match to TRBD1. CDR3 size: 13 residues. The trim removed 4 bases at V and 3 bases at J, leaving 6 bases unmatched. Germline V gives CDR1 SQVTM, CDR2 ANQGSEA. The CDR3 loop is CSVAPGQSYEQYF. CDR3 DNA: TGCAGCGTTGCCCCGGGACAGAGCTACGAGCAGTACTTC.

This chain connects TRBV4-3 to TRBJ2-7; D perhaps matches TRBD2 (5 bases). The CDR3 loop spans 15 amino acids. Trimming took off 2 bases at V and 5 bases at J, with 16 bases between the two ends. Germline assignment: CDR1 LGHNA and CDR2 YSLEER. The CDR3 DNA reads as TGCGCCAGCAGCCAAACTAGGTGGGCGTTCGACGAGCAGTACTTC. Its translation is CASSQTRWAFDEQYF.

This clonotype appeared a few times. The V call is TRBV7-6, the J call TRBJ2-5, with D maybe TRBD2 (6 bases). Germline V gene sequence: CDR1 SGHVS, CDR2 FNYEAQ. This CDR3 has 17 amino acids. The V end was cut by 2 bases, the J end by 5 bases, with 21 bases between. The CDR3 nucleotides read TGTGCCAGCAGCTTAAGAAAGGCGGGGCTAGCAAGGGAGACCCAGTACTTC. Its protein is CASSLRKAGLARETQYF.

In nucleotides, the CDR3 is TGCGCCAGCAGTCTACTAGCGGGGGGGTATAGAGATACGCAGTATTTT. Translated: CASSLLAGGYRDTQYF. The chain employs TRBV10-2 and TRBJ2-3, with 13 bases that match TRBD2. V was clipped by 5 bases and J by 5 bases; unmatched bases: 7. The germline gives CDR1 WSHSY, CDR2 SAAADI. The length of the CDR3 is 16 residues.

This clonotype occurred a few times. The chain recombines TRBV28 with TRBJ1-6; D unresolved. Trimming cost V 5 bases and J 9 bases, with 8 bases left between them. Germline values: CDR1 MDHEN, CDR2 SYDVKM. The CDR3 consists of 12 residues. The CDR3 DNA is TGTGCCAGCAGTGCCGAGCGTTCACCCCTCCACTTT. Translation: CASSAERSPLHF.

The chain couples TRBV4-3 to TRBJ2-5, with TRBD2 identical over 7 bases. The V gene end was trimmed by 3 bases and the J gene end by 5 bases; junction bases not matched to a gene: 3. CDR3 length: 13 amino acids. Germline V gives CDR1 LGHNA, CDR2 YSLEER. The DNA of the CDR3 is TGCGCCAGCAGCCACGGACTAGAGGAGACCCAGTACTTC. The encoded protein is CASSHGLEETQYF.

This clonotype was seen only a few times. The chain couples TRBV7-3 to TRBJ2-2, with D possibly being TRBD1 (5 bases). The CDR3 extends over 16 amino acids. CDR1 SGHTA and CDR2 FQGTGA come from the germline V gene. Trimming removed 5 bases from V and 4 bases from J, with 17 bases in between. CDR3 residues: CASSHDSSFITGELFF. Written as DNA, the CDR3 is TGTGCCAGCAGCCATGACAGCTCCTTTATCACCGGGGAGCTGTTTTTT.